This record concerns one T cell receptor beta chain sequence. This clone's antigen is unknown. There are no base qualities to consult, and no much larger clone falls within one base. Other nucleotide sequences from this sample produce the same CDR3. Donors were healthy HIV-negative adults with no recently reported acute infections or vaccinations. Only Caucasian adults living in Nashville, Tennessee, USA were represented among the donors. Magnetic negative selection was used to enrich CD4+ T cells, after which naive cells were positively selected on CD45RA and the negative fraction became the memory subset. After blood collection by leukapheresis, PBMCs were isolated using Ficoll-Histopaque density gradient centrifugation and then cryopreserved in the vapor phase of liquid nitrogen. Analytical flow cytometry was used to check the purity and quantity of every magnetically sorted T cell population. Genomic DNA was isolated from each sorted fraction and quantified by UV absorbance on a Nanodrop 2000c.

Reading the germline V gene (reference sequence) gives CDR1 SGHNT and CDR2 YYREEE. The CDR3 numbers 13 residues from cysteine through phenylalanine. Only CDR3 DNA remains: 39 bases, in frame from the first base. V was cut back by 4 bases and J by 1 base, leaving a gap of 8 bases between them. This sample was taken from a study of shared clonotypes between healthy human individuals (dated by TCRdb to 2018 to 2020). Turning to the overall study: The cohort included three men and a couple of women between 18 and 49 years of age. Leukapheresis yielded between about 0.85 and 10 billion PBMCs per donor. For each donor, three plates each were used for CD4 naive and CD4 memory, two plates were used for CD8 naive, and one plate was used for CD8 memory. To estimate repertoire size and how much clonotypes are shared between individuals, the study performed deep sequencing of blood TCR repertoires from roughly five healthy adults. To increase sequencing depth and limit assay-specific biases, TCR repertoire library preparation and sequencing were carried out by different laboratories using diverse techniques.

Summary of the overall study and its limitations: Higher generation probabilities were observed for clonotypes shared by all four sorted-subset donors than for non-shared clonotypes. Based on pairwise subsampling, the degree of clonotype sharing among donors was expected to be affected by sequencing depth. Sampling was restricted to blood, and TCR repertoires in tissue are likely to differ from TCR repertoires in blood. Rarefaction of sorted-subset datasets indicated incomplete sequencing despite the large sequencing depth. The small number of donors limited the genetic and exposure-history diversity represented. Larger estimated clonotype richness was generally found for naive subsets than for memory subsets. Sharing across a few donors was observed for about 4.8% of naive CD4, 3% to 3.5% of naive CD8, over 2% of memory CD4, and less than 0.45% of memory CD8 clonotypes.

Using the deep immunoSEQ assay, multiplex PCR amplified TCR CDR3 regions from genomic DNA. Extracted genomic DNA from each cell subset was spread evenly across all wells of several immunoSEQ 96-well plates, with each plate serving as a replicate. For sorted subsets, around 200 ng genomic DNA, equal to about 30,000 T cell genomes, was loaded into each replicate PCR. Purified libraries were measured with a Qubit 3.0 fluorometer, size-checked on a Bioanalyzer 2100, and measured again with the KAPA Library Quantification kit. Each immunoSEQ 96-well plate was sequenced on its own single-read 150-cycle Illumina NextSeq 550 flow cell. The study's processing was this. Because only junctional sequences without quality scores were contained in the immunoSEQ output, filtering matching that applied to full-length reads could not be performed. To assign V/J genes and CDR3, sequences were annotated against IMGT germline references using PyIR, a Python wrapper for IgBLAST v1.9. Any read was removed if the V/J assignment was weak (E-value above 1e-6), the CDR3 was missing, or the read contained stop codons, out-of-frame junctions, or ambiguous translated residues. V3J clonotypes were defined as sequences sharing the same inferred V gene, J gene, and CDR3 amino acid sequence. The percentage overlap between two repertoires was calculated by dividing the number of shared unique clonotypes by the size of the smaller repertoire. RTK rarefaction, the Chao1 estimator, and Recon v2.1 estimates of unobserved clonotypes were used to assess repertoire richness. Generation probabilities for all TCRbeta clonotypes obtained by the gDNA method from a handful of donors were computed using OLGA. TCRdb carries this immuneACCESS record with in-frame sequences only. Its versions omit some clonotypes, under half of them owing to an unresolved V gene in the studies checked, with the rest unexplained. V and J calls and clone size come straight from that table; D and trimming were deduced from the DNA. This sample has approximately 1,000,000 clones in its table, and around three quarters of those were observed once. Of the sample, roughly 0.56% is held by the ten largest clones.

Recombination connected TRBV5-4 to TRBJ1-2, with a weak D call of TRBD1 (6 bases match). This receptor was taken from a man younger than 35 in good health. Some clones in this sample may be carry-over from other donors' samples. Sequencing input: memory CD4+ T cells from PBMCs. In the paper's terms, the cell subset or site label means: CD45RA-negative fraction. The base sequence is TGTGCCAGCAGCCTGGACAGTAACTATGGCTACACCTTC. This encodes CASSLDSNYGYTF.